The subject of this entry is one TCR beta chain. The specificity of this receptor is unknown. Qualities for individual bases were not recorded, and no much larger clone is one base off. Library prep was done by the immunoSEQ multiplex PCR assay. The clones in this table, taken by TCRdb from immuneACCESS, are in-frame only. Not every clone is retained; where verified, under half of the shortfall comes from an unresolved V gene, and the cause of the rest is unknown. In all, the sample holds 75,000 to 95,000 clones, and 85% to 90% of those were seen once. 8.5% to 10% of the sample comes from the top ten. Here V drops 5 bases and J drops 6 bases, and the junction holds 7 bases not matched to any gene. The CDR3 runs 13 amino acids, cysteine and valine included. The retained sequence is limited to the CDR3, 39 bases, with the frame set at the first base. CDR1 and CDR2, looked up from the germline V gene, are SGHTA and FQGNSA.

The data derive from a study of control samples from healthy donors and cancer patients (TCRdb year 2020). Sample: PBMCs. The receptor was isolated from a woman in her forties or fifties with colorectal cancer. The chain links TRBV7-2 with TRBJ2-7, and TRBD1 matches 7 of the central bases. The DNA reads as follows: TGTGCCAGCAGCCTTCGACAGGGATCCGAGCAGTACGTC. The encoded protein is CASSLRQGSEQYV.